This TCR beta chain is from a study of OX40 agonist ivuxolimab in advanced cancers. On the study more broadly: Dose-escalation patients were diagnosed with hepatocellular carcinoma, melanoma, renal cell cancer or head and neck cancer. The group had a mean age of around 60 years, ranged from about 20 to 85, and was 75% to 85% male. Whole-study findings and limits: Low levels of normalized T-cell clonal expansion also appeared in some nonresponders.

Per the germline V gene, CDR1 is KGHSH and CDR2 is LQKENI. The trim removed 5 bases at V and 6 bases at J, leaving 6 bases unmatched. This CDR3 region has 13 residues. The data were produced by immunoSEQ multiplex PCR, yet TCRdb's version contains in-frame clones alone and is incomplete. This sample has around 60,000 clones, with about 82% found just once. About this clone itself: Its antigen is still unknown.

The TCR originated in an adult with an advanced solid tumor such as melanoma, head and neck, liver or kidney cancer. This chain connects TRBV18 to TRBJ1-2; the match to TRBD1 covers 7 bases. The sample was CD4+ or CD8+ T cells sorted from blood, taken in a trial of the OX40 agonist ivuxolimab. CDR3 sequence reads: CASSRQGVDGYTF. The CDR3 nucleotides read TGTGCCAGCTCAAGACAGGGTGTTGATGGCTACACCTTC.